This T cell receptor beta chain was profiled in a study of blood T cell repertoires in COVID-19. Study at large: Nucleic acid was either cDNA or gDNA, and it came from T cells, B-cell-depleted T cells, or PBMCs.

The study drew participants aged roughly 18 to 95 years from 20 to 30 US areas. Cohort assignment relied on participant-reported clinical history. Recovered participants had two consecutive negative NP/OP PCR tests, healthcare professional clearance, or symptom resolution. This clone appeared once. Profiling relied on immunoSEQ multiplex PCR, and the TCRdb table lists in-frame clones only, not all of them. The sample carries about 200,000 clones, 80% to 90% recorded once. Germline CDR1 is SGHTA and CDR2 is FQGNSA. Between the trimmed V and J ends, which lost 5 bases and 5 bases, there was a span of 15 bases. The CDR3 loop spans 15 amino acids.

Sequencing was done on a sample of PBMCs or T cells enriched from blood (not recorded which). The sequence was collected from a woman between 18 and 29 years old who had recovered from COVID-19. The V call is TRBV7-2, the J call TRBJ1-4; TRBD1 might be the D (5 bases). CDR3 coding DNA: TGTGCCAGCAGCCCACCCCCAGGGTCCAATGAAAAACTGTTTTTT. Its translation is CASSPPPGSNEKLFF.